Shown below are 9 T cell receptor beta chains from a single sample sequenced in a study of T-cell reconstitution after alpha-beta-depleted transplantation in children. The authors prepared the TCRbeta library with unique molecular identifiers. In TCRdb, the PCR reads were re-called with MiXCR into one record per CDR3 protein. Of approximately 590,000 distinct CDR3 sequences detected, roughly a tenth appear once; the ten largest clones hold roughly 4%. The input for sequencing was PBMCs from the stem cell graft donor, taken from the stem cell graft. All receptors derive from a human donor who donated a stem cell graft to a child with acute myeloid leukemia.

The CDR3 loop is CSARTGWEKLFF. The DNA for the CDR3 is TGCAGTGCCCGGACAGGGTGGGAAAAACTGTTTTTT. The V gene is TRBV20-1, the J gene TRBJ1-4; 8 bases agree with TRBD1. CDR1 is DFQATT, CDR2 SNEGSKA, per germline (reference sequence). This CDR3 comprises 12 residues. J gave up 8 bases and V 6 bases, and 5 bases lay outside the gene matches.

This clonotype was seen a few times. The chain joins TRBV20-1 to TRBJ2-3; 10 bases line up with TRBD2. CDR3 length: 15 residues. V shed 1 base, J shed 1 base, and the junction held 2 bases outside the gene matches. Germline CDR1 DFQATT, CDR2 SNEGSKA (reference sequence). The CDR3 DNA reads as TGCAGTGCTAGAGGTGGGACTAGCGGCACAGATACGCAGTATTTT. Amino acids: CSARGGTSGTDTQYF.

In its sample, this clonotype was seen many times. The rearrangement uses TRBV7-9 and TRBJ2-1, with a weak D call TRBD1 (6 bases). V lost 5 bases and J lost 6, with 8 bases in between. The germline CDR1 and CDR2 sequences are SEHNR and FQNEAQ (reference sequence). The CDR3 runs 12 residues. CDR3 nucleotides: TGTGCCAGCAGCCAGGGGACCAATGAGCAGTTCTTC. This codes for CASSQGTNEQFF.

The chain recombines TRBV5-5 with TRBJ1-1; D not certain. Looked up from germline, CDR1 is SGHKS and CDR2 is YYEKEE (reference sequence). The germline V and J ends were trimmed by 2 bases and 6 bases, with 8 bases remaining between them. The CDR3 consists of 12 residues. The DNA of the CDR3 is TGTGCCAGCAGCTTAGGATCAGCTGAAGCTTTCTTT. Residues: CASSLGSAEAFF.

This clonotype was counted only a few times. The chain links TRBV6-5 to TRBJ2-2, with 10 bases that match TRBD2. Looked up from germline, CDR1 is MNHEY and CDR2 is SVGAGI. V was clipped by 2 bases and J by 4 bases; unmatched bases: 7. The CDR3 is 17 residues long. CDR3 sequence: CASSYPSGRPTTGELFF. The CDR3 DNA is TGTGCCAGCAGTTACCCTAGCGGGAGACCTACCACCGGGGAGCTGTTTTTT.

V and J are TRBV30 and TRBJ2-7; 8 bases line up with TRBD1. After removal of 0 bases from V and 7 bases from J, the junction contained 8 bases not matched to a gene. The CDR3 sequence is 14 residues long. Germline-derived CDR1 and CDR2 are GTSNPN and SVGIG (reference sequence). The CDR3 spells CAWSVRRGLGEQYF. The CDR3, as DNA: TGTGCCTGGAGTGTACGCAGGGGGCTGGGGGAGCAGTACTTC.

This clonotype was seen at least ten times. V gene TRBV5-1 combines with J gene TRBJ2-7, with TRBD2 identical over 8 bases. CDR1 and CDR2 from the germline V gene are SGHRS and YFSETQ. V dropped 4 bases and J dropped 3; count of bases not matched to a gene: 3. This CDR3 comprises 13 residues. The CDR3 bases are TGCGCCAGCAGCATCGGGGGGGTCTACGAGCAGTACTTC. Translated: CASSIGGVYEQYF.

The chain employs TRBV20-1 and TRBJ2-3; D is unresolved. This CDR3 is 13 amino acids long. Trimming stripped 0 bases from V and 3 bases from J, with 7 bases between. Germline CDR1 and CDR2: DFQATT and SNEGSKA (reference sequence). The CDR3 coding sequence is TGCAGTGCTAGAGACTACCAGACAGATACGCAGTATTTT. Its translation: CSARDYQTDTQYF.

The chain carries TRBV29-1 and TRBJ2-1; a possible D gene is TRBD1 (5 bases). Trimming took off 8 bases at V and 0 bases at J, with 23 bases between the two ends. The CDR3 length is 17 residues. Germline V gene data show CDR1 as SQVTM and CDR2 as ANQGSEA. The CDR3 is CSTDGARAADSYNEQFF. As DNA, the CDR3 is TGCAGCACAGATGGGGCTAGGGCGGCCGACTCCTACAATGAGCAGTTCTTC.